One sample yielded the 9 T cell receptor beta chains listed below, sequenced in a study of T cell responses to AZD1222 COVID-19 vaccine. The assay was immunoSEQ multiplex PCR, and TCRdb's table has in-frame clones only and misses some. The sample consists of about 140,000 clones, roughly 88% of them appearing once. The sample consisted of peripheral blood, taken on day 0 of AZD1222 vaccination. These receptors were collected from an adult in good health.

V usage is TRBV5-6 and J usage is TRBJ2-7; D is unresolved. V was shortened by 0 bases and J by 4 bases, with 5 bases between the two germline ends. CDR3 size: 12 residues. The germline V gene encodes CDR1 SGHDT and CDR2 YYEEEE. CDR3 sequence reads: CASSLVSYEQYF. The CDR3, as DNA: TGTGCCAGCAGCTTGGTGTCGTACGAGCAGTACTTC.

The chain has TRBV7-9 and TRBJ2-7; 10 bases fit TRBD2. Germline CDR1 SEHNR, CDR2 FQNEAQ (reference sequence). The J segment lost 4 bases and the V segment lost 1 base, leaving 13 bases of the junction unmatched. The length of the CDR3 is 18 residues. Here the CDR3 DNA reads TGTGCCAGCAGCTTAGGGCAGATAGGACTAGCGGAAATTTACGAGCAGTACTTC. It specifies CASSLGQIGLAEIYEQYF.

The V gene is TRBV2, the J gene TRBJ2-1; no firm D call. Trimming removed 6 bases from V and 0 bases from J, with 6 bases in between. Germline V lookup: CDR1 SNHLY, CDR2 FYNNEI. The CDR3 sequence is 13 residues long. CDR3 sequence: CASSPSSYNEQFF. CDR3 in DNA: TGTGCCAGCAGCCCGAGCTCCTACAATGAGCAGTTCTTC. The whole variable domain, filled in from reference TRBV2 and TRBJ2-1, reads EPEVTQTPSHQVTQMGQEVILRCVPISNHLYFYWYRQILGQKVEFLVSFYNNEISEKSEIFDDQFSVERPDGSNFTLKIRSTKLEDSAMYFCASSPSSYNEQFFGPGTRLTVL.

This sequence joins TRBV25-1 and TRBJ2-5; D may be TRBD1 (6 bases). Germline V gene data show CDR1 as MGHDK and CDR2 as SYGVNS. The CDR3 is made up of 16 amino acids. Trimming shortened V by 2 bases and J by 4 bases, and 17 bases separated the two germline ends. The CDR3 bases are TGTGCCAGCAGTGAAGATGAGGGACATATCCCAGAGACCCAGTACTTC. This codes for CASSEDEGHIPETQYF.

V usage is TRBV6-2 or TRBV6-3 and J usage is TRBJ2-5; 8 positions match TRBD2. V lost 6 bases, J lost 1 base, and 16 bases stayed unmatched. CDR3 size: 18 residues. CDR1 is MNHEY, CDR2 SVGEGT, per germline. CDR3 sequence (DNA): TGTGCCAGCAGCCGCCGGAGGAGCGGGAGTGCCCTCCAAGAGACCCAGTACTTC. Residues: CASSRRRSGSALQETQYF.

As DNA, the CDR3 is TGTGCCAGCAGTTTAGCGCACACCATGGCGGTGAACACTGAAGCTTTCTTT. It is translated as CASSLAHTMAVNTEAFF. The gene calls are TRBV27 and TRBJ1-1; D unclear. This CDR3 region has 17 residues. Germline values: CDR1 MNHEY, CDR2 SMNVEV (reference sequence). With 2 bases removed from V and 0 bases from J, the gap between germline ends came to 16 bases.

The chain recombines TRBV12-3 or TRBV12-4 with TRBJ2-1; D gene ambiguous. The CDR3 runs 13 residues. V was shortened by 2 bases and J by 7 bases, with 9 bases between the two germline ends. The CDR3 is CASSLFVSNEQFF. The CDR3 DNA follows: TGTGCCAGCAGTTTATTTGTCTCGAATGAGCAGTTCTTC.

This chain connects TRBV30 to TRBJ1-3; no definite D call. V dropped 2 bases and J dropped 0 bases, with 5 bases sitting between them. CDR1 is GTSNPN, CDR2 SVGIG, per germline (reference sequence). The CDR3 contains 13 residues. CDR3 region: CAWSSGSGNTIYF. CDR3 nucleotide sequence: TGTGCCTGGAGTTCCGGCTCTGGAAACACCATATATTTT. The full variable domain, its missing parts supplied by reference TRBV30 and TRBJ1-3, is SQTIHQWPATLVQPVGSPLSLECTVEGTSNPNLYWYRQAAGRGLQLLFYSVGIGQISSEVPQNLSASRPQDRQFILSSKKLLLSDSGFYLCAWSSGSGNTIYFGEGSWLTVV.

This rearrangement joins TRBV30 to TRBJ2-1; D possibly corresponds to TRBD2 (5 bases). Germline-derived CDR1 and CDR2 are GTSNPN and SVGIG (reference sequence). The CDR3 extends over 15 amino acids. V was cut by 2 bases and J by 6 bases, with 17 bases left in between. The CDR3 coding sequence is TGTGCCTGGAGTTACCTCGGGGTTAGCAGCAATGAGCAGTTCTTC. It codes for CAWSYLGVSSNEQFF.